These T cell receptor beta chains were read from a single sample in a study of T cell responses to AZD1222 COVID-19 vaccine. The repertoire was sequenced with immunoSEQ multiplex PCR; TCRdb's copy has only in-frame clones and lacks some. The sample includes 100,000 or so clones, roughly nine tenths seen only once; the top ten take about 5%. The sample was peripheral blood, taken on day 0 of AZD1222 vaccination. All receptors come from an adult in good health. Both conserved end residues are part of each CDR3. The D gene is left open where the match is weak. A clone size is listed for some rows: how often the clone was seen (once, few, many), or a class if it is expanded.

D gene	clone size	V gene	J gene	CDR3 protein
-	-	TRBV19	TRBJ2-2	CASSTGPGTGELFF
-	-	TRBV7-9	TRBJ2-1	CASSHSRGESSYNEQFF
-	-	TRBV6-5	TRBJ2-1	CASSPPGHRHNEQFF
TRBD1	-	TRBV3-1/TRBV3-2	TRBJ1-2	CASSPTGAGGIYGYTF
-	-	TRBV7-3	TRBJ2-1	CASSPTTGNEQFF
TRBD1	-	TRBV27	TRBJ2-2	CASSLRGLGTGELFF
-	-	TRBV7-2	TRBJ1-4	CASSLWGGEKLFF
-	once	TRBV9	TRBJ2-2	CASSVGRPRGGELFF
TRBD1	-	TRBV2	TRBJ2-1	CASSEGQGIRDEQFF
-	-	TRBV6-5	TRBJ2-1	CASSYSRGSSYNEQFF
-	-	TRBV30	TRBJ2-5	CAWRDSSQETQYF
-	-	TRBV4-1	TRBJ2-1	CASSQDLGGSYNEQFF
-	once	TRBV7-8	TRBJ1-5	CASSLADSNQPQHF
-	-	TRBV11-2	TRBJ2-1	CASSRDRQSNEQFF
TRBD1	-	TRBV30	TRBJ1-2	CAWSVGTGWYGYTF
-	few	TRBV7-9	TRBJ1-2	CASSIDRGNYGYTF
TRBD1	-	TRBV5-1	TRBJ2-1	CASSLDGTEYNEQFF
TRBD2	-	TRBV28	TRBJ2-3	CASSSGTSGTQYF
TRBD1	-	TRBV2	TRBJ2-7	CASSYQGDSYEQYF
-	-	TRBV9	TRBJ1-1	CASSPRGRGTEAFF
-	-	TRBV5-1	TRBJ1-4	CASSSQIWDEKLFF
TRBD2	-	TRBV5-6	TRBJ2-7	CASSAGTSGHYEQYF
-	-	TRBV5-1	TRBJ2-5	CASSLNGQETQYF
-	-	TRBV10-3	TRBJ1-6	CAISEGGYNSPLHF
TRBD1	-	TRBV28	TRBJ1-4	CASSFSGGYEKLFF
-	-	TRBV5-1	TRBJ2-2	CASSFQGTATGELFF
-	-	TRBV2	TRBJ1-3	CASSEGQRSGNTIYF
TRBD1	-	TRBV19	TRBJ2-7	CASSPSGTAYYEQYF
TRBD1	-	TRBV14	TRBJ1-2	CASSQVRDRSYGYTF
-	-	TRBV7-2	TRBJ1-5	CASSLEGGNQPQHF
-	once	TRBV28	TRBJ1-6	CASSLDFRGYNSPLHF
-	once	TRBV25-1	TRBJ2-5	CASSYPGKTETQYF
-	-	TRBV5-8	TRBJ1-1	CASSLLRGGTEAFF
TRBD1	-	TRBV5-1	TRBJ1-4	CASSAQTGSTNEKLFF
TRBD1	-	TRBV30	TRBJ1-6	CAWQGQGDSPLHF
TRBD2	-	TRBV19	TRBJ2-2	CASSLGLAGGPGELFF
-	-	TRBV7-5	TRBJ1-2	CARTLDSSYGYTF
-	few	TRBV5-1	TRBJ1-1	CASSRSLMNTEAFF
-	-	TRBV12-3/TRBV12-4	TRBJ2-1	CASSLGNYNEQFF
-	-	TRBV11-2	TRBJ2-2	CASSFSRQRNTGELFF
-	-	TRBV3-1/TRBV3-2	TRBJ1-2	CASSQKGTYGYTF
TRBD1	few	TRBV19	TRBJ1-4	CASSNDRVSEKLFF
-	-	TRBV7-9	TRBJ1-1	CASSQNTGTEAFF